The rows below give T cell receptor beta chains drawn from one sample of a study of post-analysis software for immune sequencing data. TCRdb recomputed calls from the PCR reads with MiXCR, one row per CDR3 protein. This sample has 170,000 or so distinct CDR3 sequences, with over 25% found just once. The sample was blood. The receptors originated from a girl between 5 and 17 years old with multiple sclerosis. Each CDR3 is given with its conserved first and last residue. The D gene is left open where the match is weak. Not every row has a clone size; where given, it reads once, few, many or a size class.

v_call	j_call	d_call	clone_size	cdr3_nt	cdr3_aa
TRBV5-1	TRBJ2-7	-	few	TGCGCCAGCAGCCGCGGAGAGCCCTACGAGCAGTACTTC	CASSRGEPYEQYF
TRBV11-2	TRBJ1-1	-	-	TGTGCCAGCAGCTGGACCGAGGGTGAAGCTTTCTTT	CASSWTEGEAFF
TRBV6-1	TRBJ1-2	-	few	TGTGCCAGCACCCAATCGGTACAACTCCCCCATGGCTACACCTTC	CASTQSVQLPHGYTF
TRBV12-3/TRBV12-4	TRBJ2-7	TRBD1	many	TGTGCCAGCAGTACAGGGACAGGGAGATACGAGCAGTACTTC	CASSTGTGRYEQYF
TRBV20-1	TRBJ2-7	-	-	TGCAGTGCTAGGGGACGGACAGCGCCTAAGTTCTCCTACGAGCAGTACTTC	CSARGRTAPKFSYEQYF
TRBV10-3	TRBJ1-2	-	-	TGTGCCATCCACCCAGGACGACAGGTCTATGGCTACACCTTC	CAIHPGRQVYGYTF
TRBV20-1	TRBJ2-1	-	many	TGCAGTGCTAGAGATGCAAGGGGTATCTACAATGAGCAGTTCTTC	CSARDARGIYNEQFF
TRBV10-3	TRBJ1-4	-	-	TGTGCCATCAGTACTTCCAGGAGGCAGAATGAAAAACTGTTTTTT	CAISTSRRQNEKLFF
TRBV20-1	TRBJ2-4	TRBD2	few	TGCAGTGCTAGAGATCAGCGGGGGGGCCAGGGCATTCAGTACTTC	CSARDQRGGQGIQYF
TRBV12-3/TRBV12-4	TRBJ2-1	-	many	TGTGCCAGCAGTTCCACGACCAAATACAATGAGCAGTTCTTC	CASSSTTKYNEQFF
TRBV10-3	TRBJ2-7	TRBD1	many	TGTGCCATCAGTGAGACTGGGACAGGAACCTACGAGCAGTACTTC	CAISETGTGTYEQYF
TRBV15	TRBJ2-3	-	many	TGTGCCACCAGCAGAGATCGACCAGATACGCAGTATTTT	CATSRDRPDTQYF
TRBV20-1	TRBJ2-1	TRBD2	many	TGCAGTGCGACGTCTAGCGGGAGTTACAATGAGCAGTTCTTC	CSATSSGSYNEQFF
TRBV3-1	TRBJ2-2	-	few	TGTGCCAGCAGCCAAGATGGGGCGTACGGGGAGCTGTTTTTT	CASSQDGAYGELFF
TRBV15	TRBJ1-1	-	few	TGTGCCACCAGCAGAGGACAAGCAAGGGGCGCGGAGCCAGCTTTCTTT	CATSRGQARGAEPAFF
TRBV5-1	TRBJ1-2	TRBD1	-	TGCGCCAGCAGCTTGGCCGACAGGGAGGGGTATGGCTACACCTTC	CASSLADREGYGYTF
TRBV7-2	TRBJ2-7	-	many	TGTGCCAGCAGCACCTGGGGCGGGGATGGGCGCGAGCAGTACTTC	CASSTWGGDGREQYF
TRBV5-1	TRBJ2-3	TRBD2	-	TGCGCCAGCAGCTTGGGTTCCCAAGCGGGAGGGCCGTCGAATACGCAGTATTTT	CASSLGSQAGGPSNTQYF
TRBV7-8	TRBJ2-1	TRBD2	-	TGTGCCAGCAGTCAAAAGCGAGCTAGCGGAGAGCAGTTCTTC	CASSQKRASGEQFF
TRBV12-3/TRBV12-4	TRBJ2-7	-	few	TGTGCCAGCAGTTTACCGGGGGTCGGGTACGAGCAGTACTTC	CASSLPGVGYEQYF
TRBV18	TRBJ2-5	TRBD2	many	TGTGCCAGCTCACCACCGGCGGGAGTGGTGACCCAGTACTTC	CASSPPAGVVTQYF
TRBV20-1	TRBJ1-2	-	few	TGCAGTGCTACCGACAGCTTCTATGGCTACACCTTC	CSATDSFYGYTF
TRBV28	TRBJ1-2	TRBD1	few	TGTGCCAGCAGTCCCGGCAGGGGGTCCTACCGACGTTATGGCTACACCTTC	CASSPGRGSYRRYGYTF
TRBV6-6	TRBJ2-4	TRBD2	many	TGTGCCAGCAGTTGGGCGACTAGCGGGAGGGGGGGCGACATTCAGTACTTC	CASSWATSGRGGDIQYF
TRBV6-5	TRBJ2-7	-	-	TGTGCCAGCAGTTACTCGTTTCCAGTCTACGAGCAGTACTTC	CASSYSFPVYEQYF
TRBV6-6	TRBJ2-7	-	many	TGTGCCAGCAGTTACGACTTGGGCAGCTCAAGCTCCTACGAGCAGTACTTC	CASSYDLGSSSSYEQYF
TRBV28	TRBJ2-1	-	few	TGTGCCAGCAGTTTGTCCTTCAGTGATTACAATGAGCAGTTCTTC	CASSLSFSDYNEQFF
TRBV20-1	TRBJ1-4	TRBD1	-	TGCAGTGCTCCACCGGGACAGGGATTCTCCACTAATGAAAAACTGTTTTTT	CSAPPGQGFSTNEKLFF
TRBV14	TRBJ2-7	-	-	TGTGCCAGCAGCCGTAGCAGGTACGAGCAGTACTTC	CASSRSRYEQYF
TRBV12-3/TRBV12-4	TRBJ1-1	-	many	TGTGCCAGCAGTCTCAGGTCCTCGAACACTGAAGCTTTCTTT	CASSLRSSNTEAFF
TRBV7-2	TRBJ2-6	TRBD1	many	TGTGCCAGCAGGACAGGGTTGTCTGGGGCCAACGTCCTGACTTTC	CASRTGLSGANVLTF
TRBV5-1	TRBJ2-1	TRBD1	many	TGCGCCAGCAGCTTGGGAACAGGGGTTTACAATGAGCAGTTCTTC	CASSLGTGVYNEQFF
TRBV19	TRBJ1-6	-	many	TGTGCCAGTAGTATAGTTGGGAACTCACCCCTCCACTTT	CASSIVGNSPLHF
TRBV5-8	TRBJ2-7	TRBD1	many	TGTGCCAGCAGCCGTACCTTGACAGGGGCTAGCTCCTACGAGCAGTACTTC	CASSRTLTGASSYEQYF
TRBV20-1	TRBJ2-2	TRBD1	-	TGCAGTGCTAGAGGTGGACAGGGGATCGGGGAGCGGTTTTTT	CSARGGQGIGERFF
TRBV4-1	TRBJ2-3	-	-	TGCGCCAGCAGCCAGGAGGGATTTTCAGATACGCAGTATTTT	CASSQEGFSDTQYF
TRBV12-3/TRBV12-4	TRBJ1-5	-	-	TGTGCCAGCACCCGGAGAGGGGAGGAGCCCCAGCATTTT	CASTRRGEEPQHF
TRBV7-2	TRBJ2-5	-	few	TGTGCCAGCAGCTTAGGACTAGTTTTTCGAGAGACCCAGTACTTC	CASSLGLVFRETQYF
TRBV12-3/TRBV12-4	TRBJ1-2	-	-	TGTGCCATGAGTGAGGGGACGGGCCATGGCTACACCTTC	CAMSEGTGHGYTF
TRBV14	TRBJ2-7	TRBD1	many	TGTGCCAGTACCGCAGGGGGCATCGAGCAGTACTTC	CASTAGGIEQYF
TRBV7-8	TRBJ2-1	-	-	TGTGCCAGCAGCTTAGTATTGAGGGGGGGAAGAAATGAGCAGTTCTTC	CASSLVLRGGRNEQFF
TRBV10-3	TRBJ2-3	TRBD1	-	TGTGCCATCGATGCGGAGACAGGGGCAGATACGCAGTATTTT	CAIDAETGADTQYF
TRBV18	TRBJ1-5	-	few	TGTGCCAGCTCGGTTGCCGCGGTGGGTAATCAGCCCCAGCATTTT	CASSVAAVGNQPQHF
TRBV20-1	TRBJ2-5	-	-	TGCAGTGCTAGCCCCGGCGGCGGGACGCAGGAGACCCAGTACTTC	CSASPGGGTQETQYF
TRBV7-9	TRBJ2-7	TRBD2	-	TGTGCCAGCAGCTTTTGGACTAGCGGGGTCTCCTACGAGCAGTACTTC	CASSFWTSGVSYEQYF
TRBV9	TRBJ1-1	-	-	TGTGCCAGCAGCGCGGAAAGGGGAACTGAAGCTTTCTTT	CASSAERGTEAFF
TRBV5-1	TRBJ1-2	-	many	TGCGCCAGCAGTTTCTGGGGGGATGGCTACACCTTC	CASSFWGDGYTF
TRBV7-9	TRBJ2-3	-	-	TGTGCCAGCAGCCCCCCCCTGGAGGGAGATACGCAGTATTTT	CASSPPLEGDTQYF
TRBV7-9	TRBJ2-5	TRBD2	few	TGTGCCAGCAGCACCCCCCTACTAGCGCGGCAAGAGACCCAGTACTTC	CASSTPLLARQETQYF
TRBV2	TRBJ2-1	TRBD2	few	TGTGCCAGCAGTGAGGTTCAAGCGGGATCCCAAGAGACCCAGTTCTTC	CASSEVQAGSQETQFF
TRBV6-6	TRBJ2-3	-	many	TGTGCCATAGGAGATACGCAGTATTTT	CAIGDTQYF
TRBV12-3/TRBV12-4	TRBJ2-7	-	-	TGTGCCAGCAGTCCCGGGCCGCTGGTTTGGTACGAGCAGTACTTC	CASSPGPLVWYEQYF
TRBV7-9	TRBJ2-1	TRBD1	-	TGTGCCAGCAGCTTAGAGGGACAGGGGGCCAATGAGCAGTTCTTC	CASSLEGQGANEQFF
TRBV7-9	TRBJ2-5	TRBD2	many	TGTGCCAGCAGCTCAACAGTAAGCGGGAAAGGTTCGGAGACCCAGTACTTC	CASSSTVSGKGSETQYF